Here is one T cell receptor beta chain with its context. Its antigen remains unknown. This CDR3 has 16 residues. Germline-derived CDR1 and CDR2 are MDHEN and SYDVKM. J gave up 7 bases and V 5 bases, and 11 bases lay outside the gene matches. This entry comes from a study of identical twins. MiXCR, applied by TCRdb to the 5' RACE reads, yields one record per CDR3 protein. The top ten clones hold 0.8% to 1% of a sample with a few hundred thousand distinct CDR3 sequences, around an eighth of them seen once. Broader study findings: A lower insertion count was a feature of abundant cord blood beta clonotypes, with no such feature in memory repertoires. With beta out-of-frame sequences, excess sharing by twins was weaker. The same donors were not followed; conclusions instead depended on cross-sectional statistical analysis. Alpha sequences out of frame and shared by twins had excess low generation probability.

These data are also associated with another study on yellow fever vaccine responses in identical twins.

This chain links TRBV28 with TRBJ2-7; the match to TRBD2 covers 13 bases. Sequencing used CD4+ T cells sorted from blood. The clonotype comes from a young woman in good health. The CDR3 protein is CASSLRTSGRTGEQYF. The CDR3, as DNA: TGTGCCAGCAGTCTCCGGACTAGCGGGAGAACAGGGGAGCAGTACTTC.